This TCR beta chain was found in a study of T cell repertoires in cytomegalovirus infection. TCRdb re-called the reads with MiXCR, one entry per CDR3 protein. The sample has tens of thousands of distinct CDR3 sequences, roughly 22% seen once. Comments on this clonotype: Its antigen is unknown.

Germline values: CDR1 ENHRY, CDR2 SYGVKD. This CDR3 region has 13 residues. The V and J ends lost 9 bases and 2 bases respectively, with 12 bases between them. The chain links TRBV10-3 to TRBJ2-3; maybe TRBD2 (6 bases). The sequence was obtained from a human donor in good health (CMV status not recorded). Some clones in this sample may be carry-over from other donors' samples. The specimen was PBMCs, sequenced either directly or after in vitro stimulation (not recorded which). In DNA, the CDR3 is TGTGCCATTCGGGCTAGCGTCACAGATACGCAGTATTTT. Protein: CAIRASVTDTQYF.